These 2 T cell receptor beta chains were sequenced from one sample in a study of blood T cell repertoires in COVID-19. Libraries were prepared by immunoSEQ multiplex PCR; TCRdb keeps only in-frame clonotypes and omits some of them. Of some 200,000 clones in the sample, about 90% were seen once. The specimen sequenced was PBMCs or T cells enriched from blood (not recorded which). The origin of the receptors is a woman aged 25 to 45 who had recovered from COVID-19.

CDR3 DNA: TGTGCCAGCAGCCACCCGCAGGGTGTGAATCAGCCCCAGCATTTT. Amino acids: CASSHPQGVNQPQHF. V is TRBV14 and J is TRBJ1-5; possible D gene TRBD1, 5 bases. CDR3 length equals 15 residues. V shed 3 bases and J shed 4 bases, with 13 bases lying between them. In germline, CDR1 is SGHDN, CDR2 FVKESK.

The genes are TRBV11-2 and TRBJ2-7, with TRBD2 identical over 15 bases. The CDR3 is 16 amino acids. Germline values: CDR1 SGHAT, CDR2 FQNNGV. After removal of 5 bases from V and 3 bases from J, the junction contained 5 bases not matched to a gene. The CDR3 here is CASSPRTSGRGYEQYF. CDR3 DNA sequence: TGTGCCAGCAGCCCTCGGACTAGCGGGAGGGGCTACGAGCAGTACTTC.